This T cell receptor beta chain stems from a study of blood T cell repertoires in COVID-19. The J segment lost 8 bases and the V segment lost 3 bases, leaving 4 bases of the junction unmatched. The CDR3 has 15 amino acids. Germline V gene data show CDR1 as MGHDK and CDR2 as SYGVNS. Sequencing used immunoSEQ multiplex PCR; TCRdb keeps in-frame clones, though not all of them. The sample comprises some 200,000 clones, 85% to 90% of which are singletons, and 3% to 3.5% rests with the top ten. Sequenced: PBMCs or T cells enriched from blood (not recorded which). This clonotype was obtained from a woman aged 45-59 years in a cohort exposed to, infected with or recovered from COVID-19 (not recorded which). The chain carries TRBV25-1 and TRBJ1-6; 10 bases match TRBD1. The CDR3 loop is CASSDDRGPHSPLHF. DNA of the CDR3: TGTGCCAGCAGTGACGACAGGGGGCCTCATTCACCCCTCCACTTT.